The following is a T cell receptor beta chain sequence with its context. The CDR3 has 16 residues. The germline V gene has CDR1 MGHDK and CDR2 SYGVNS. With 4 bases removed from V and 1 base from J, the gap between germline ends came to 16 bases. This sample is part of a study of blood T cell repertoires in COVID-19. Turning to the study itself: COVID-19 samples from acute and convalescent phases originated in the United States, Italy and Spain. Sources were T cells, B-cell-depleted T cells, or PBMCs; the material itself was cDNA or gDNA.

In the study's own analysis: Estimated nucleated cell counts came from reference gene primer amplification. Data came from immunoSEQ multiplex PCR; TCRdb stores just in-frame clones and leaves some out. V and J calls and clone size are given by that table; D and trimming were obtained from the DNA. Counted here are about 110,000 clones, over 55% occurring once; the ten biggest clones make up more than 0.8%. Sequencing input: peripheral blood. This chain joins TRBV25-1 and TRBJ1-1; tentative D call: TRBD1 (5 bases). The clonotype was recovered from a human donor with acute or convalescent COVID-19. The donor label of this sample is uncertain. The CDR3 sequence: CASSATGGEGNTEAFF. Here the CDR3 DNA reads TGTGCCAGCAGTGCGACGGGGGGGGAAGGGAACACTGAAGCTTTCTTT.